Each of the 23 T cell receptor beta chains below was sequenced from the same sample in a study of cytomegalovirus exposure and HLA in healthy donors. It was with 60 Vbeta and 13 Jbeta primers that the PCR ran. Some clones are missing from TCRdb's copy, which holds only in-frame ones; the method was immunoSEQ multiplex PCR. Of more than 130,000 clones listed, about 80% are singletons. The sequenced material came from PBMCs. These receptors were taken from a man aged 25-40 years in good health and CMV-seronegative.

This chain links TRBV29-1 with TRBJ1-2; no clear D gene. In germline, CDR1 is SQVTM, CDR2 ANQGSEA. V shed 7 bases and J shed 6 bases, with 12 bases lying between them. The CDR3 has 11 residues. The chain's CDR3 is CSGVARDGYTF. DNA for the CDR3: TGCAGCGGTGTCGCGAGGGATGGCTACACCTTC.

This clone was detected only a few times. V and J are TRBV6-1 and TRBJ1-1; the match to TRBD1 covers 8 bases. Germline CDR1 is MNHNS and CDR2 is SASEGT. V gave up 2 bases and J gave up 4 bases; unmatched junction bases: 6. CDR3 length: 15 amino acids. The CDR3 DNA sequence: TGTGCCAGCAGTGAACACACAGGGGGAGGCACTGAAGCTTTCTTT. It encodes CASSEHTGGGTEAFF.

The genes are TRBV5-1 and TRBJ1-6, with TRBD1 matching over 10 bases. V lost 3 bases and J lost 5; bases outside the gene matches: 2. The CDR3 is 15 amino acids. From germline, CDR1 is SGHRS and CDR2 YFSETQ. In nucleotides, the CDR3 is TGCGCCAGCAGCTCGGGACAGGGGCATAATTCACCCCTCCACTTT. Its protein is CASSSGQGHNSPLHF.

As to this clone: The germline gene is not matched at one end of the junction; a read error may be the cause. This sequence joins TRBV9 and TRBJ1-3; 9 nucleotides line up with TRBD1. This CDR3 has 12 residues. Germline V lookup: CDR1 SGDLS, CDR2 YYNGEE. CDR3 sequence (DNA): TGTGCCAGCAGCCCATGGACAGGGGAAGGCCTATTT. Translated: CASSPWTGEGLF. Full variable domain (rest looked up from reference TRBV9 and TRBJ1-3): DSGVTQTPKHLITATGQRVTLRCSPRSGDLSVYWYQQSLDQGLQFLIQYYNGEERAKGNILERFSAQQFPDLHSELNLSSLELGDSALYFCASSPWTGEGLFGEGSWLTVV.

CDR3 sequence (DNA): TGTGCCAGCAGTTTATTGGGGGGCACTGAAGCTTTCTTT. It specifies CASSLLGGTEAFF. The rearrangement uses TRBV27 and TRBJ1-1, with a possible D match to TRBD1 (5 bases). V was clipped by 1 base and J by 4 bases, with 7 bases between them. CDR3 length: 13 amino acids. CDR1 is MNHEY, CDR2 SMNVEV, per germline (reference sequence).

CDR3: CASSPGSSRGEQYF. The CDR3 region has the DNA TGCGCCAGCAGCCCGGGGAGTTCTCGCGGCGAGCAGTACTTC. The V call is TRBV5-1, the J call TRBJ2-7; TRBD2 might be the D (5 bases). Germline assignment: CDR1 SGHRS and CDR2 YFSETQ. The CDR3 length is 14 residues. Trimming removed 4 bases from V and 6 bases from J, with 17 bases in between.

The rearrangement uses TRBV18 and TRBJ1-4; D possibly corresponds to TRBD1 (5 bases). The CDR3 has 17 amino acids. Germline lookup yields CDR1 KGHSH and CDR2 LQKENI. Trimming left V 3 bases short and J 1 base short, with 15 bases between. CDR3 amino acids: CASSPLPLGGTNEKLFF. Written as DNA, the CDR3 is TGTGCCAGCTCACCCCTACCCTTGGGGGGAACTAATGAAAAACTGTTTTTT.

This chain links TRBV6-1 with TRBJ2-3, with D perhaps TRBD2 (6 bases). Germline CDR1 MNHNS, CDR2 SASEGT. CDR3 size: 18 residues. The V gene lost 1 base and the J gene lost 4 bases, with 21 bases spanning the gap. CDR3 sequence reads: CASSEDTLAKYLPDTQYF. The CDR3 DNA reads as TGTGCCAGCAGTGAAGATACACTAGCTAAATACCTCCCAGATACGCAGTATTTT.

The chain has TRBV10-3 and TRBJ2-1; 7 nucleotides align to TRBD2. The CDR3 runs 12 residues. J was trimmed by 9 bases and V by 8 bases; bases with no gene match: 7. CDR1 and CDR2 from the germline V gene are ENHRY and SYGVKD. Here the CDR3 DNA reads TGTGCCATCGGTTCAGCGGGGCCTGAGCAGTTCTTC. The encoded protein is CAIGSAGPEQFF.

The chain carries TRBV6-1 and TRBJ1-5; tentative D call: TRBD1 (5 bases). V was shortened by 9 bases and J by 4 bases, with 10 bases between the two germline ends. Germline CDR1 reads MNHNS; CDR2 reads SASEGT. The CDR3 consists of 12 residues. In nucleotides, the CDR3 is TGTGCCAGTAGGACACTTAATCAGCCCCAGCATTTT. This codes for CASRTLNQPQHF.

V gene TRBV5-1 combines with J gene TRBJ1-1; weak D call: TRBD1 (5 bases). CDR3 length: 15 residues. V shed 3 bases and J shed 0 bases, with 12 bases lying between them. The germline CDR1 and CDR2 sequences are SGHRS and YFSETQ. The CDR3 region is CASSSSGIMNTEAFF. CDR3 nucleotide sequence: TGCGCCAGCAGCTCTTCAGGGATCATGAACACTGAAGCTTTCTTT.

The V call is TRBV5-1, the J call TRBJ2-2; 10 nucleotides align to TRBD1. Losses at the gene ends were 4 bases for V and 5 bases for J; bases not matched to a gene: 8. The germline gives CDR1 SGHRS, CDR2 YFSETQ. The CDR3 covers 16 residues. The CDR3 here is CASSRTGTGETGELFF. Written as DNA, the CDR3 is TGCGCCAGCAGCCGTACTGGGACAGGGGAAACCGGGGAGCTGTTTTTT.

The gene calls are TRBV11-2 and TRBJ1-2, with TRBD1 matching 7 bases. V gave up 5 bases and J gave up 5 bases; unmatched junction bases: 5. The germline V gene has CDR1 SGHAT and CDR2 FQNNGV. The CDR3 extends over 13 amino acids. This CDR3 reads CASSVQGGYGYTF. DNA of the CDR3: TGTGCCAGCAGCGTCCAGGGGGGTTATGGCTACACCTTC.

The table lists this clone with a few counts. The V call is TRBV7-6, the J call TRBJ1-1; a weak D match, TRBD1 (5 bases). Per germline, CDR1 SGHVS and CDR2 FNYEAQ. Trimming cost V 2 bases and J 5 bases, with 12 bases left between them. The CDR3 extends over 14 amino acids. The CDR3 protein is CASSLTTGGTEAFF. The CDR3 DNA is TGTGCCAGCAGCTTAACCACCGGGGGGACTGAAGCTTTCTTT.

V is TRBV25-1 and J is TRBJ2-2, with 8 positions matching TRBD1. This CDR3 comprises 14 residues. CDR1 and CDR2 (germline): MGHDK, SYGVNS. Germline trimming cut 3 bases from V and 6 bases from J; bases unmatched to any gene: 3. The CDR3 region is CASSDRGQPGELFF. The CDR3 nucleotides read TGTGCCAGCAGTGACAGGGGGCAGCCCGGGGAGCTGTTTTTT.

This clone was counted a few times. The same CDR3 also results from other DNA sequences found in this sample. The chain has TRBV6-1 and TRBJ1-1; the D is unclear. This CDR3 region has 13 residues. V shed 2 bases and J shed 1 base, with 5 bases lying between them. Per germline, CDR1 MNHNS and CDR2 SASEGT. CDR3 residues: CASSERRNTEAFF. Here the CDR3 DNA reads TGTGCCAGCAGTGAAAGGAGGAACACTGAAGCTTTCTTT.

The chain has TRBV5-1 and TRBJ1-1, with 7 positions matching TRBD1. CDR3 size: 15 residues. V lost 0 bases to trimming and J lost 1 base; unmatched junction nucleotides: 3. The germline V gene has CDR1 SGHRS and CDR2 YFSETQ. The CDR3 DNA reads as TGCGCCAGCAGCTTGGACAGGGGAAGGAACACTGAAGCTTTCTTT. This translates into CASSLDRGRNTEAFF.

CDR3 sequence reads: CASSLRTSGTYEQYF. The CDR3 DNA sequence: TGTGCCAGCAGTCTTCGGACTAGCGGGACCTACGAGCAGTACTTC. V gene TRBV28 combines with J gene TRBJ2-7; 12 nucleotides match TRBD2. The CDR3 length is 15 residues. Trimming cost V 5 bases and J 2 bases; bases outside gene matches: 4. Germline CDR1 MDHEN, CDR2 SYDVKM.

This clone came up a few times. This rearrangement joins TRBV10-3 to TRBJ1-4, with D possibly TRBD1 on 5 matching bases. CDR1 is ENHRY and CDR2 is SYGVKD in the germline V gene. The germline V and J ends were trimmed by 0 bases and 2 bases, with 7 bases remaining between them. The CDR3 runs 15 residues. The CDR3 here is CAISESGTTNEKLFF. The CDR3, as DNA: TGTGCCATCAGTGAGTCTGGGACTACTAATGAAAAACTGTTTTTT.

The chain has TRBV7-9 and TRBJ1-4, with 9 bases matching TRBD1. J lost 8 bases, V lost 5 bases, and 9 bases had no gene match. Germline assignment: CDR1 SEHNR and CDR2 FQNEAQ (reference sequence). The CDR3 runs to 15 residues. The CDR3 sequence: CASSTLQGAREKLFF. The CDR3 DNA reads TGTGCCAGCAGCACGTTACAGGGGGCTAGAGAAAAACTGTTTTTT.

The genes are TRBV5-6 and TRBJ2-2, with D unresolved. V was clipped by 5 bases and J by 3 bases, with 8 bases between them. The CDR3 has 13 residues. Germline V gives CDR1 SGHDT, CDR2 YYEEEE. This chain's CDR3 is CASRAQYTGELFF. The CDR3, as DNA: TGTGCCAGCAGAGCTCAATACACCGGGGAGCTGTTTTTT.

J is TRBJ2-4 and V is TRBV5-1; the D is unclear. V was cut by 0 bases and J by 8 bases, with 12 bases left in between. CDR1 and CDR2 (germline): SGHRS, YFSETQ. The CDR3 runs to 14 residues. For the CDR3, the DNA is TGCGCCAGCAGCTTGGCTCCGGGTATGGACATTCAGTACTTC. Residues: CASSLAPGMDIQYF.

The V and J genes are TRBV27 and TRBJ2-7; a weak D match, TRBD2 (5 bases). V was pared by 5 bases and J by 2 bases, with 10 bases between. The CDR3 is 13 residues long. Germline lookup yields CDR1 MNHEY and CDR2 SMNVEV (reference sequence). The CDR3 reads CASSRGFTYEQYF. In DNA form, the CDR3 reads TGTGCCAGCAGTCGAGGGTTTACCTACGAGCAGTACTTC.